Below are 26 T cell receptor beta chains sequenced from a single sample in a study of cytomegalovirus exposure and HLA in healthy donors (dated by TCRdb to the late 2010s). Libraries came from the immunoSEQ multiplex PCR assay. Entries here come from immuneACCESS through TCRdb and include only in-frame sequences with V and J called. Some clones fail to appear in such tables; in the studies checked, an unresolved V gene covers under half of the shortfall, and the cause of the remainder is unknown. The sample data list some 240,000 clones, and roughly 91% of these were observed just once. The ten largest clones add up to about 2% of the sample. Sample: PBMCs. The receptor set was obtained from a woman aged 18-29 years in good health and CMV-seropositive.

Regarding this clone: This CDR3 is also generated by other DNA sequences in the sample. The gene calls are TRBV7-9 and TRBJ2-3, with 8 bases aligning to TRBD2. The CDR3 consists of 15 residues. CDR1 and CDR2 (germline): SEHNR, FQNEAQ (reference sequence). Trimming at V came to 3 bases and at J to 0 bases, leaving 2 bases not matched to a gene. CDR3 sequence reads: CASSLAGGSTDTQYF. CDR3 nucleotides: TGTGCCAGCAGCTTGGCGGGAGGCAGCACAGATACGCAGTATTTT.

The rearrangement uses TRBV5-6 and TRBJ1-2; D might be TRBD1 (5 bases). V was shortened by 2 bases and J by 2 bases, with 13 bases between the two germline ends. Germline-derived CDR1 and CDR2 are SGHDT and YYEEEE. The CDR3 contains 15 residues. The CDR3 loop is CASSFRARPNYGYTF. The CDR3 DNA is TGTGCCAGCAGCTTCAGGGCCCGGCCAAACTATGGCTACACCTTC.

The J gene is TRBJ1-2, the V gene TRBV9, with D tentatively TRBD1 (6 bases). The CDR3 extends over 15 amino acids. Trimming removed 4 bases from V and 8 bases from J, with 21 bases in between. Germline CDR1 and CDR2: SGDLS and YYNGEE. CDR3 in amino acids: CASSPTGTVGAGYTF. CDR3 bases: TGTGCCAGCAGCCCTACAGGGACCGTCGGGGCCGGCTACACCTTC.

The chain recombines TRBV4-2 with TRBJ2-3, with TRBD2 identical over 9 bases. The CDR3 length is 16 residues. CDR1 LGHNA and CDR2 YNFKEQ come from the germline V gene. J lost 4 bases, V lost 4 bases, and 9 bases had no gene match. The CDR3 loop reads CASSPRGSGGADTQYF. Written as DNA, the CDR3 is TGTGCCAGCAGCCCCCGCGGTAGCGGGGGCGCAGATACGCAGTATTTT.

This clone was observed once. The chain couples TRBV28 to TRBJ2-1; D is possibly TRBD2 (5 bases). The CDR3 extends over 18 amino acids. The ends were cut back, 1 base at V and 2 bases at J, with 18 bases in the middle. CDR1 is MDHEN, CDR2 SYDVKM, per germline. CDR3 sequence: CASSLSYIIAPTYNEQFF. For the CDR3, the DNA is TGTGCCAGCAGTTTATCCTATATAATAGCGCCTACCTACAATGAGCAGTTCTTC.

As DNA, the CDR3 is TGTGCCAGCAGCCAATGGGCTTACCCTGAAGCTTTCTTT. This codes for CASSQWAYPEAFF. This chain joins TRBV14 and TRBJ1-1; no reliable D call. Germline assignment: CDR1 SGHDN and CDR2 FVKESK. The CDR3 is 13 amino acids. V was shortened by 2 bases and J by 6 bases, with 10 bases between the two germline ends.

In this sample, this clone turned up once. The chain has TRBV6-5 and TRBJ2-1, with 10 bases aligning to TRBD2. The CDR3 is 14 residues long. V lost 5 bases, J lost 6 bases, and 4 bases stayed unmatched. The V gene's germline CDR1 is MNHEY and CDR2 SVGAGI. The CDR3 reads CASSHRTSGNEQFF. CDR3 nucleotides: TGTGCCAGCAGTCACCGGACTAGCGGCAATGAGCAGTTCTTC.

J is TRBJ1-1 and V is TRBV2; D perhaps matches TRBD1 (6 bases). Trimming pared 2 bases from V and 3 bases from J, leaving 16 bases between. Germline V CDR1 and CDR2: SNHLY, FYNNEI. There are 16 residues in the CDR3. CDR3 sequence reads: CASSEYGKGGDTEAFF. In DNA, the CDR3 is TGTGCCAGCAGTGAATATGGGAAGGGGGGGGACACTGAAGCTTTCTTT.

In its sample, this clone was seen once. V and J are TRBV6-6 and TRBJ2-1; 8 bases are shared with TRBD2. The V gene end was trimmed by 6 bases and the J gene end by 3 bases; junction bases not matched to a gene: 7. CDR1 is MNHNY and CDR2 is SVGAGI in the germline V gene (reference sequence). The CDR3 loop spans 15 amino acids. The CDR3: CASRVMAGGYNEQFF. In DNA, the CDR3 is TGTGCCAGCAGGGTCATGGCGGGAGGCTACAATGAGCAGTTCTTC.

The genes are TRBV4-1 and TRBJ2-3, with D hard to call. Trimming took 2 bases from V and 7 from J, leaving 19 bases between them. Germline values: CDR1 MGHRA, CDR2 YSYEKL. The CDR3 totals 16 residues. The CDR3 DNA follows: TGCGCCAGCAGCCAAATTTTCGCGGCCCCGGAACATACGCAGTATTTT. The encoded protein is CASSQIFAAPEHTQYF.

The V and J genes are TRBV18 and TRBJ1-1, with D possibly matching TRBD1 (6 bases). This CDR3 contains 15 residues. CDR1 and CDR2 (germline): KGHSH, LQKENI. Trimming pared 5 bases from V and 1 base from J, leaving 14 bases between. The CDR3 is CASSYADSPNTEAFF. DNA of the CDR3: TGTGCCAGCTCATATGCGGACAGTCCGAACACTGAAGCTTTCTTT.

V is TRBV5-1 and J is TRBJ1-2; maybe TRBD1 (6 bases). V lost 3 bases and J 6 bases, leaving 15 bases between the germline ends. The CDR3 consists of 14 residues. Germline CDR1 reads SGHRS; CDR2 reads YFSETQ. Here the CDR3 DNA reads TGCGCCAGCAGCTACACCACAGGGTCCCATGGCTACACCTTC. Its translation is CASSYTTGSHGYTF.

This chain connects TRBV12-1 to TRBJ1-5; TRBD1, the table's D call, lacks a check against the DNA. TRBV12-1 is marked as a pseudogene. The length of the CDR3 is 16 residues. CDR3 in amino acids: CASSLLVDSYNQPQHF. CDR3 in DNA: TGTGCCAGCAGCCTTCTCGTGGACAGCTACAATCAGCCCCAGCATTTT.

The chain couples TRBV15 to TRBJ1-1; D unresolved. This CDR3 is built from 14 residues. With 0 bases removed from V and 6 bases from J, the gap between germline ends came to 11 bases. Germline V gene sequence: CDR1 LNHNV, CDR2 YYDKDF (reference sequence). CDR3 sequence: CATSRDLRVSEAFF. CDR3 DNA: TGTGCCACCAGCAGAGATTTGCGAGTGTCTGAAGCTTTCTTT. Filled out from reference TRBV15 and TRBJ1-1, the complete variable domain reads DAMVIQNPRYQVTQFGKPVTLSCSQTLNHNVMYWYQQKSSQAPKLLFHYYDKDFNNEADTPDNFQSRRPNTSFCFLDIRSPGLGDTAMYLCATSRDLRVSEAFFGQGTRLTVV.

V gene TRBV2 combines with J gene TRBJ2-2; D perhaps matches TRBD2 (6 bases). The ends were cut back, 8 bases at V and 2 bases at J, with 12 bases in the middle. This CDR3 spans 14 amino acids. Germline V gene lookup returns CDR1 SNHLY and CDR2 FYNNEI. The DNA of the CDR3 is TGTGCCAGCGGGCTAGCGCGAAACACCGGGGAGCTGTTTTTT. Translation gives CASGLARNTGELFF.

This chain links TRBV11-2 with TRBJ2-7; D not certain. Germline CDR1 reads SGHAT; CDR2 reads FQNNGV. V lost 0 bases and J 8 bases, leaving 8 bases between the germline ends. The CDR3 extends over 12 amino acids. The CDR3 is CASSLDTEKQYF. Here the CDR3 DNA reads TGTGCCAGCAGCTTAGATACAGAGAAGCAGTACTTC.

The rearrangement links TRBV29-1 to TRBJ1-1; a possible D gene is TRBD1 (5 bases). V shed 3 bases and J shed 5 bases, with 13 bases lying between them. The CDR3 extends over 13 amino acids. Germline V gives CDR1 SQVTM, CDR2 ANQGSEA. The CDR3 nucleotides read TGCAGCGTTGAGTTCAGGGAAAGGACTGAAGCTTTCTTT. This codes for CSVEFRERTEAFF.

The chain is built from TRBV7-2 and TRBJ1-1, with D possibly matching TRBD1 (6 bases). The CDR3 runs to 14 residues. CDR1 is SGHTA, CDR2 FQGNSA, per germline. Trimming stripped 1 base from V and 4 bases from J, with 10 bases between. The CDR3 region is CASSLVSRGTEAFF. The CDR3 nucleotides read TGTGCCAGCAGCTTAGTCTCCAGGGGCACTGAAGCTTTCTTT. The full variable domain, in which reference TRBV7-2 and TRBJ1-1 provide the parts outside the CDR3, is GAGVSQSPSNKVTEKGKDVELRCDPISGHTALYWYRQSLGQGLEFLIYFQGNSAPDKSGLPSDRFSAERTGGSVSTLTIQRTQQEDSAVYLCASSLVSRGTEAFFGQGTRLTVV.

The CDR3 DNA follows: TGTGCCAGTAGTATTCGAGGCAGGGTAAATGAAGCTTTCTTT. It specifies CASSIRGRVNEAFF. The V call is TRBV19, the J call TRBJ1-1; TRBD1 might be the D (5 bases). The CDR3 is 14 amino acids. The V end lost 3 bases, the J end lost 7 bases, and 15 bases lay between the germline ends. Germline lookup yields CDR1 LNHDA and CDR2 SQIVND (reference sequence).

This chain uses TRBV7-2 with TRBJ1-3, with 8 bases aligning to TRBD1. V lost 5 bases, J lost 0 bases, and 6 bases stayed unmatched. In germline, CDR1 is SGHTA, CDR2 FQGNSA. The CDR3 consists of 16 residues. This CDR3 is CASSRDRRFSGNTIYF. The CDR3 bases are TGTGCCAGCAGCAGGGACAGGAGATTCTCTGGAAACACCATATATTTT.

The chain joins TRBV28 to TRBJ2-7; TRBD1 matches at 9 bases. The CDR3 length is 14 residues. Germline lookup yields CDR1 MDHEN and CDR2 SYDVKM. Trimming cost V 6 bases and J 5 bases; bases outside gene matches: 8. The CDR3 bases are TGTGCCAGCAGGGGGGGACAGGGTTACAACGAGCAGTACTTC. Encoded protein: CASRGGQGYNEQYF.

The chain recombines TRBV23-1 with TRBJ2-7; 11 nucleotides match TRBD1. TRBV23-1 is known as an ORF, though its function is uncertain. The trim removed 11 bases at V and 4 bases at J, leaving 7 bases unmatched. CDR3 size: 13 residues. CDR3 sequence reads: CAGGTGGGYEQYF. CDR3 coding DNA: TGCGCCGGGGGGACAGGGGGTGGGTACGAGCAGTACTTC.

The chain combines TRBV28 with TRBJ2-7; TRBD2 aligns across 11 bases. CDR1 is MDHEN, CDR2 SYDVKM, per germline. This CDR3 comprises 15 residues. The V and J ends lost 4 bases and 2 bases, in that order; junction bases with no gene match: 4. CDR3: CASSSPGLAAYEQYF. For the CDR3, the DNA is TGTGCCAGCAGTTCTCCGGGACTAGCGGCCTACGAGCAGTACTTC.

The V call is TRBV10-3, the J call TRBJ2-7; 12 bases match TRBD1. There are 13 residues in the CDR3. Germline assignment: CDR1 ENHRY and CDR2 SYGVKD. The ends lost 11 bases at V and 3 bases at J; junction bases unmatched: 5. The DNA of the CDR3 is TGTGCCGGGACAGGGGGCGCGGGCTACGAGCAGTACTTC. Translated, it gives CAGTGGAGYEQYF.

This sequence joins TRBV29-1 and TRBJ2-1; TRBD1 matches 9 bases. V trimming: 7 bases; J trimming: 5 bases; junction bases outside the gene matches: 9. The V gene's germline CDR1 is SQVTM and CDR2 ANQGSEA. This CDR3 is 14 amino acids long. The CDR3 sequence is CSADTGGEDNEQFF. The CDR3 DNA reads as TGCAGCGCAGACACAGGGGGCGAGGACAATGAGCAGTTCTTC.

The V and J genes are TRBV5-1 and TRBJ2-1, with TRBD2 matching 8 bases. The CDR3 is 17 amino acids. V was clipped by 0 bases and J by 3 bases; unmatched bases: 8. Germline CDR1 and CDR2: SGHRS and YFSETQ. The CDR3 bases are TGCGCCAGCAGCTTGGCCGGGGAGGCGGGAGGCTACAATGAGCAGTTCTTC. The encoded protein is CASSLAGEAGGYNEQFF. The whole variable domain, filled in from reference TRBV5-1 and TRBJ2-1, reads KAGVTQTPRYLIKTRGQQVTLSCSPISGHRSVSWYQQTPGQGLQFLFEYFSETQRNKGNFPGRFSGRQFSNSRSEMNVSTLELGDSALYLCASSLAGEAGGYNEQFFGPGTRLTVL.